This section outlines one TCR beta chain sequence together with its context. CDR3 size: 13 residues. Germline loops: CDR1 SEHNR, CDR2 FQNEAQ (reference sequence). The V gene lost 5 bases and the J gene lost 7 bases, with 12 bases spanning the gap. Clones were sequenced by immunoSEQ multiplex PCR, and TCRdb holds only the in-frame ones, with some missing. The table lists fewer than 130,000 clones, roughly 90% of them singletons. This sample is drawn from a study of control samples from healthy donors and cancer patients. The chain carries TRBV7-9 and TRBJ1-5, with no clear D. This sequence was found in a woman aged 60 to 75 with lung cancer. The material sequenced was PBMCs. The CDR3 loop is CASSAGRAQPQHF. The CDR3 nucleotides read TGTGCCAGCAGCGCCGGGAGGGCCCAGCCCCAGCATTTT.